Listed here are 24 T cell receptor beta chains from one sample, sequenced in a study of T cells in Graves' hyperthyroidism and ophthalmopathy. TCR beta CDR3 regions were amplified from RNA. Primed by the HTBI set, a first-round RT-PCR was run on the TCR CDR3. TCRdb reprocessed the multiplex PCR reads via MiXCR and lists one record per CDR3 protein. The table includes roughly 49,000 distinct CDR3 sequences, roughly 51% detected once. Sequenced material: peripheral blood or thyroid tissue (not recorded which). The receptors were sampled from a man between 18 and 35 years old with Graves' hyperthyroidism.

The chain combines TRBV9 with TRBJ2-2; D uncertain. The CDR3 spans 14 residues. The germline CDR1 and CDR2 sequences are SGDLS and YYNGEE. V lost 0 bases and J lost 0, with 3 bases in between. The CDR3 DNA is TGTGCCAGCAGCGTAGCCACGAACACCGGGGAGCTGTTTTTT. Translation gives CASSVATNTGELFF.

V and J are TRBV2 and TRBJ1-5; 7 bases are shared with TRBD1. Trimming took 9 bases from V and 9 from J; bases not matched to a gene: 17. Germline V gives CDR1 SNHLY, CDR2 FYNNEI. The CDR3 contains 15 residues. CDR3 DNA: TGTGCCAGTAGTCCCCGGACAGGCACCGGATCGCCCCAGCATTTT. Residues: CASSPRTGTGSPQHF.

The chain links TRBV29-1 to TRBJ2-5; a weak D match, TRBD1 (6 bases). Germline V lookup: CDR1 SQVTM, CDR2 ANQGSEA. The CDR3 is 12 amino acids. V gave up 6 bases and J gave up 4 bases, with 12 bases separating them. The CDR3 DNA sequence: TGCAGCGTGGCGCAGGGGCTAGAGACCCAGTACTTC. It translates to CSVAQGLETQYF.

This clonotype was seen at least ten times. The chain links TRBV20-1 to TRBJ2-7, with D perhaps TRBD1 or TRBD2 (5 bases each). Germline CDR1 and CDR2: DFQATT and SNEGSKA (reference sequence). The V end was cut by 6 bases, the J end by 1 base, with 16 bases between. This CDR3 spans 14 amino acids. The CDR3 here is CSAVPGTVSYEQYF. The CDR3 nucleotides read TGCAGTGCGGTCCCCGGGACCGTATCCTACGAGCAGTACTTC.

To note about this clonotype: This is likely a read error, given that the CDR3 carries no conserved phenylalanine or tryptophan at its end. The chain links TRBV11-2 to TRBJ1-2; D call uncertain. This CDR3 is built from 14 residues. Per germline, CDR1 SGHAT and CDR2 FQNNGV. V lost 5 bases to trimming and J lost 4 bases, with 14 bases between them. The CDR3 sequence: CASSASENSYGYTS. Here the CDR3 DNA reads TGTGCCAGCAGCGCCTCCGAGAACTCCTATGGCTACACCTCC.

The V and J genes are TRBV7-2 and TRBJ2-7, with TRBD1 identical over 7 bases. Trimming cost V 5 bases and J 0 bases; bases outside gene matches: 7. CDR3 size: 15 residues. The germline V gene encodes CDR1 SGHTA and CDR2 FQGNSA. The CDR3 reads CASSTPGQSSYEQYF. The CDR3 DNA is TGTGCCAGCAGCACGCCGGGACAGAGCTCCTACGAGCAGTACTTC.

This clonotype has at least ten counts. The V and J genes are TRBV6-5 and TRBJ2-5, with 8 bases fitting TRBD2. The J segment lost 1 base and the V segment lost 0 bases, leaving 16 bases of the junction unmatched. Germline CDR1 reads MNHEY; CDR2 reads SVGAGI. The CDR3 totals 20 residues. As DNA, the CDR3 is TGTGCCAGCAGTTACTCCGCGAGGCCGGGACTAGGGTTTTTCCAAGAGACCCAGTACTTC. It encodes CASSYSARPGLGFFQETQYF.

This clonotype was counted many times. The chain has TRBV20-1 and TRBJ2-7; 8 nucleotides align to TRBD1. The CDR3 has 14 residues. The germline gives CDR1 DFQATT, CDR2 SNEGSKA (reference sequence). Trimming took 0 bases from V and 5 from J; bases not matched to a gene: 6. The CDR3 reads CSAREGQGFHEQYF. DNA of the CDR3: TGCAGTGCTAGAGAAGGACAGGGCTTCCACGAGCAGTACTTC.

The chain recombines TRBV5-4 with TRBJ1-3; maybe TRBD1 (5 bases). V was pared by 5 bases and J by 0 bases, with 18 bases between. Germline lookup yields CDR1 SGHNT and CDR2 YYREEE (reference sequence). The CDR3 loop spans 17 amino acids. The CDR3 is CASSSNPQDASGNTIYF. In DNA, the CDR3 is TGTGCCAGCAGTTCCAATCCACAGGACGCCTCTGGAAACACCATATATTTT.

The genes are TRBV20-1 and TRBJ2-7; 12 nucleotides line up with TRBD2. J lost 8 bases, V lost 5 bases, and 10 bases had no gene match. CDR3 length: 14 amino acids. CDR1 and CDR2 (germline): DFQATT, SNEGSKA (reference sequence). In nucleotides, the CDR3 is TGCAGTGCTCGGTCCCAGGGACTAGCGGGTAAGCAGTACTTC. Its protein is CSARSQGLAGKQYF.

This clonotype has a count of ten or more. The CDR3 coding sequence is TGTGCCAGCAGTGAAAAAATTGGGTATTTAGATACGCAGTATTTT. Protein product: CASSEKIGYLDTQYF. The chain couples TRBV2 to TRBJ2-3; the D is unclear. CDR1 SNHLY and CDR2 FYNNEI come from the germline V gene. The CDR3 totals 15 residues. V shed 2 bases and J shed 5 bases, with 14 bases lying between them.

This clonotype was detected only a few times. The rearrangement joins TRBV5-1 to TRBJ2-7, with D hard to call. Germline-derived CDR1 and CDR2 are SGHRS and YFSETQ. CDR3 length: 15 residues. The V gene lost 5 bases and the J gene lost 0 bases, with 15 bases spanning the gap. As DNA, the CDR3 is TGCGCCAGCAGGCGAGCCGTGGAAAGCTCCTACGAGCAGTACTTC. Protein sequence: CASRRAVESSYEQYF. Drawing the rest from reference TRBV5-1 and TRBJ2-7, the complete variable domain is KAGVTQTPRYLIKTRGQQVTLSCSPISGHRSVSWYQQTPGQGLQFLFEYFSETQRNKGNFPGRFSGRQFSNSRSEMNVSTLELGDSALYLCASRRAVESSYEQYFGPGTRLTVT.

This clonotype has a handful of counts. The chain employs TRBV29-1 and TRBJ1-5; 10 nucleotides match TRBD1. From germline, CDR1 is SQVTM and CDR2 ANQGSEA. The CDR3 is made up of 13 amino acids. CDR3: CSAGTGVNQPQHF. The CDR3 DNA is TGCAGTGCCGGGACAGGGGTTAATCAGCCCCAGCATTTT.

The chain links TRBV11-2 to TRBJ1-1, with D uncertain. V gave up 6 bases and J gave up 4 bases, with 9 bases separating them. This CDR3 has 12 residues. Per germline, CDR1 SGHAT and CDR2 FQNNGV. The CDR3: CASSAGATEAFF. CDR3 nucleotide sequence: TGTGCCAGCAGTGCAGGCGCCACTGAAGCTTTCTTT.

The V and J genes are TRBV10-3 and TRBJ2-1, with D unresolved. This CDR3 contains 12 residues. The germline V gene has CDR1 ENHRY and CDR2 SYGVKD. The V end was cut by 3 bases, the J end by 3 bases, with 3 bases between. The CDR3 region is CAISDFYNEQFF. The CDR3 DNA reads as TGTGCCATCAGTGACTTCTACAATGAGCAGTTCTTC.

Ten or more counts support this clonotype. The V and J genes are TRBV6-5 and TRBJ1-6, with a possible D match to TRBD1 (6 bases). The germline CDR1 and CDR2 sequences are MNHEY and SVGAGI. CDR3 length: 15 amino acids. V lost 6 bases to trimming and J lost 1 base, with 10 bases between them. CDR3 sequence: CASSPTGSYNSPLHF. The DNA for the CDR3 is TGTGCCAGCAGCCCAACAGGGTCCTATAATTCACCCCTCCACTTT.

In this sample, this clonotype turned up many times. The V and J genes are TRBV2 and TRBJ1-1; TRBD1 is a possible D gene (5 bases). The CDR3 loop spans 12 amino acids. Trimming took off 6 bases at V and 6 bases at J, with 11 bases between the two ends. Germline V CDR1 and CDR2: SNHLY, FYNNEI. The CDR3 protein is CASREGMAEAFF. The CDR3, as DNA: TGTGCCAGCAGAGAGGGGATGGCTGAAGCTTTCTTT.

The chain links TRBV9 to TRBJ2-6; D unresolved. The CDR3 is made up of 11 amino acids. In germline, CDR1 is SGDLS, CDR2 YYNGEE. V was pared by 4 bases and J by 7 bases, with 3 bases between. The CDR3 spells CASSTANVLTF. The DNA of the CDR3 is TGTGCCAGCAGCACAGCCAACGTCCTGACTTTC.

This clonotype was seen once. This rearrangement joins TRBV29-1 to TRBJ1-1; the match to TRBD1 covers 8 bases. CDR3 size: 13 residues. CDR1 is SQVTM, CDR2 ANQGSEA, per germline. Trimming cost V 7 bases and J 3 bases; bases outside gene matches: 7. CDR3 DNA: TGCAGCGCGACAGGGGACGTACACACTGAAGCTTTCTTT. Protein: CSATGDVHTEAFF.

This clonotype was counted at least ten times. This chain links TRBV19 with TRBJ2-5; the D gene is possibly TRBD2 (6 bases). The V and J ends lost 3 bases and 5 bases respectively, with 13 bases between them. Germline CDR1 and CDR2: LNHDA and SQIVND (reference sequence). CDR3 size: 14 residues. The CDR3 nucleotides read TGTGCCAGTAGTATGAGGGACTTGTGGGAGACCCAGTACTTC. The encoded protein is CASSMRDLWETQYF.

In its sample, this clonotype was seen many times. Here the CDR3 DNA reads TGTGCCAGCAGTGGGGACGTGGATACGCAGTATTTT. This sequence encodes CASSGDVDTQYF. V and J are TRBV12-3 or TRBV12-4 and TRBJ2-3, with D perhaps TRBD1 or TRBD2 (5 bases each). The CDR3 is 12 residues long. The V end was cut by 5 bases, the J end by 6 bases, with 9 bases between.

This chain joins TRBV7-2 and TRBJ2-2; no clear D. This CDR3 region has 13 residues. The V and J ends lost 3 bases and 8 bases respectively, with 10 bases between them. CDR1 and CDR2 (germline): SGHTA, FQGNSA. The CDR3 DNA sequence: TGTGCCAGCAGCTTTTCGACCCCGGGGGAGCTGTTTTTT. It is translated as CASSFSTPGELFF.

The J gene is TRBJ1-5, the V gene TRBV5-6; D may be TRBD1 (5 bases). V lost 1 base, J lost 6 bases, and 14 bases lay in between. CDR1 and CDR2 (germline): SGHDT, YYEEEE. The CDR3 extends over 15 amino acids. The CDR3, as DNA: TGTGCCAGCAGCTTGTTGGGGCGGGAGAGTCAGCCCCAGCATTTT. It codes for CASSLLGRESQPQHF. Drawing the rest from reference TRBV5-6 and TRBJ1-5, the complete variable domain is DAGVTQSPTHLIKTRGQQVTLRCSPKSGHDTVSWYQQALGQGPQFIFQYYEEEERQRGNFPDRFSGHQFPNYSSELNVNALLLGDSALYLCASSLLGRESQPQHFGDGTRLSIL.

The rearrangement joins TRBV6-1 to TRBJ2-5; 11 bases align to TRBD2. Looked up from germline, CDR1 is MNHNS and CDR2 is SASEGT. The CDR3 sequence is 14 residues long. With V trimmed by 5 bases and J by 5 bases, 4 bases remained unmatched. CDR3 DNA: TGTGCCAGCAGTACACTAGCGGGAGTTGAGACCCAGTACTTC. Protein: CASSTLAGVETQYF.